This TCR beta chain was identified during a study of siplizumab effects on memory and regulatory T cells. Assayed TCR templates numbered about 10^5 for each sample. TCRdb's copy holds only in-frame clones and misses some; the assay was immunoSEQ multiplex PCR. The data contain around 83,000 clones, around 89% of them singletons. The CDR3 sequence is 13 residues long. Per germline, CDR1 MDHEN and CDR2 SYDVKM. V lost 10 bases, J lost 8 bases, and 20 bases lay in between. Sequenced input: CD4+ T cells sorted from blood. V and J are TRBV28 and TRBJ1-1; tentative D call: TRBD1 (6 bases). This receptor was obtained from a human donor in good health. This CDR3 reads CATAGHPQLEAFF. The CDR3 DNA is TGTGCCACCGCGGGACACCCACAATTGGAAGCTTTCTTT.